This entry lists 14 T cell receptor beta chains sequenced from one sample in a study of T-cell reconstitution after alpha-beta-depleted transplantation in children (dated by TCRdb to the mid-2010s). The method behind the library was PCR. Sequencing relied on an Illumina HiSeq 2500. TCR library preparation used molecular barcoding, with unique molecular identifiers applied to normalize quantification of the TCRbeta repertoire. Using fastp at Q25 and MiXCR, TCRdb reprocessed the public reads and kept productive beta chains. Each record represents a unique CDR3 protein, reported with the most common genes and DNA among its rows. This sample gives about 610,000 distinct CDR3 sequences in total; 8% to 11% of them show up just once. 4% to 5% of the sample goes to the ten largest clones. The material was PBMCs from the stem cell graft donor, obtained from the stem cell graft. These TCRs come from a human donor who donated a stem cell graft to a child with acute myeloid leukemia.

The V gene is TRBV29-1, the J gene TRBJ1-2, with 8 bases that match TRBD1. Germline V CDR1 and CDR2: SQVTM, ANQGSEA. The CDR3 consists of 12 residues. With V trimmed by 1 base and J by 6 bases, 1 base remained unmatched. CDR3 sequence (DNA): TGCAGCGTTGAAGGCAGGGGGCATGGCTACACCTTC. Translated, it gives CSVEGRGHGYTF. Combining the CDR3 with reference TRBV29-1 and TRBJ1-2 gives the whole variable domain SAVISQKPSRDICQRGTSLTIQCQVDSQVTMMFWYRQQPGQSLTLIATANQGSEATYESGFVIDKFPISRPNLTFSTLTVSNMSPEDSSIYLCSVEGRGHGYTFGSGTRLTVV.

This clonotype showed up many times. V usage is TRBV12-3 or TRBV12-4 and J usage is TRBJ2-7; no definite D call. This CDR3 comprises 13 residues. Trimming took off 6 bases at V and 6 bases at J, with 15 bases between the two ends. The CDR3 coding sequence is TGTGCCAGCAGCCACCTCCGGAGTGTCGAGCAGTACTTC. Translation: CASSHLRSVEQYF.

This sequence joins TRBV24-1 and TRBJ1-4, with a possible D match to TRBD1 (6 bases). Germline V lookup: CDR1 KGHDR, CDR2 SFDVKD. The CDR3 length is 15 residues. V gave up 3 bases and J gave up 7 bases, with 14 bases separating them. CDR3 bases: TGTGCCACCAGTGATGGGGGGACAAACGGTGAAAAACTGTTTTTT. Protein sequence: CATSDGGTNGEKLFF.

The chain links TRBV4-2 to TRBJ2-1; TRBD2 aligns across 16 bases. The germline V gene encodes CDR1 LGHNA and CDR2 YNFKEQ. This CDR3 has 19 residues. With 4 bases clipped from V and 5 bases from J, the junction kept 11 bases outside the gene matches. The CDR3 is CASSPGLAGGPLFHNEQFF. The CDR3 DNA reads TGTGCCAGCAGCCCGGGACTAGCGGGAGGGCCTTTGTTCCACAATGAGCAGTTCTTC.

The V call is TRBV12-3 or TRBV12-4, the J call TRBJ2-7; 10 bases map to TRBD2. The CDR3 contains 16 residues. Trimming cost V 6 bases and J 9 bases; bases outside gene matches: 17. This chain's CDR3 is CASSSLGTSAYVMQYF. The CDR3 DNA sequence: TGTGCCAGCAGCTCCCTCGGGACTAGCGCGTATGTGATGCAGTACTTC.

The table lists this clonotype with a few counts. J is TRBJ2-1 and V is TRBV7-2, with a tentative D call TRBD2 (6 bases). Germline-derived CDR1 and CDR2 are SGHTA and FQGNSA. V shed 2 bases and J shed 8 bases, with 10 bases lying between them. The CDR3 extends over 13 amino acids. The CDR3 loop reads CASSLPRRDEQFF. In DNA, the CDR3 is TGTGCCAGCAGCTTACCCCGGAGGGATGAGCAGTTCTTC.

The V gene is TRBV12-3 or TRBV12-4, the J gene TRBJ2-5; maybe TRBD1 (6 bases). Trimming removed 6 bases at V and 5 bases at J, with 13 bases between. The CDR3 loop spans 13 amino acids. CDR3 DNA sequence: TGTGCCAGCAGCTCTGGACAGAGGGAGACCCAGTACTTC. As protein: CASSSGQRETQYF.

This clonotype came up a few times. V gene TRBV20-1 combines with J gene TRBJ2-4, with a possible D match to TRBD2 (6 bases). Trimming took off 6 bases at V and 0 bases at J, with 12 bases between the two ends. The germline gives CDR1 DFQATT, CDR2 SNEGSKA (reference sequence). The CDR3 consists of 14 residues. The CDR3 DNA is TGCAGTGCACGGGGACTTCTAGCCAAAAACATTCAGTACTTC. This encodes CSARGLLAKNIQYF.

J is TRBJ2-5 and V is TRBV27; the match to TRBD1 covers 8 bases. Germline V gene data show CDR1 as MNHEY and CDR2 as SMNVEV (reference sequence). The CDR3 length is 15 residues. The V gene end was trimmed by 2 bases and the J gene end by 3 bases; junction bases not matched to a gene: 5. CDR3 in amino acids: CASSLAGQGKETQYF. The CDR3 region has the DNA TGTGCCAGCAGTTTAGCCGGACAGGGAAAAGAGACCCAGTACTTC.

The chain recombines TRBV7-3 with TRBJ2-3; no reliable D call. V shed 8 bases and J shed 4 bases, with 13 bases lying between them. This CDR3 has 13 residues. CDR1 is SGHTA, CDR2 FQGTGA, per germline. CDR3 residues: CASGTGRSDTQYF. CDR3 nucleotides: TGTGCCAGCGGCACGGGCCGCTCAGATACGCAGTATTTT.

This chain links TRBV5-1 with TRBJ2-1, with a weak D call TRBD1 (6 bases). The CDR3 length is 15 residues. Looked up from germline, CDR1 is SGHRS and CDR2 is YFSETQ. The ends were cut back, 3 bases at V and 5 bases at J, with 15 bases in the middle. In DNA form, the CDR3 reads TGCGCCAGCAGCTCCCCAGGGGAAGGGAACAATGAGCAGTTCTTC. Translating gives CASSSPGEGNNEQFF. Looking up the rest from reference TRBV5-1 and TRBJ2-1 gives the full variable domain: KAGVTQTPRYLIKTRGQQVTLSCSPISGHRSVSWYQQTPGQGLQFLFEYFSETQRNKGNFPGRFSGRQFSNSRSEMNVSTLELGDSALYLCASSSPGEGNNEQFFGPGTRLTVL.

J is TRBJ1-6 and V is TRBV5-1; D is perhaps TRBD1 (5 bases). The germline CDR1 and CDR2 sequences are SGHRS and YFSETQ. The CDR3 contains 17 residues. V was pared by 3 bases and J by 0 bases, with 13 bases between. Written as DNA, the CDR3 is TGCGCCAGCAGCTACCGGGACGGAAGCTCCTATAATTCACCCCTCCACTTT. It translates to CASSYRDGSSYNSPLHF.

This chain joins TRBV28 and TRBJ1-5; 8 nucleotides align to TRBD1. The trim removed 5 bases at V and 6 bases at J, leaving 12 bases unmatched. Germline V gives CDR1 MDHEN, CDR2 SYDVKM. The CDR3 is 16 residues long. CDR3 sequence reads: CASSPHIGQGGQPQHF. CDR3 in DNA: TGTGCCAGCAGTCCACATATAGGACAGGGAGGTCAGCCCCAGCATTTT.

The table lists this clonotype with many counts. The genes are TRBV7-2 and TRBJ2-1; D gene uncertain. The V gene's germline CDR1 is SGHTA and CDR2 FQGNSA. The CDR3 length is 13 residues. Trimming cost V 0 bases and J 6 bases, with 6 bases left between them. The DNA for the CDR3 is TGTGCCAGCAGCTTAGCGATTTCCAATGAGCAGTTCTTC. Amino acid sequence: CASSLAISNEQFF.